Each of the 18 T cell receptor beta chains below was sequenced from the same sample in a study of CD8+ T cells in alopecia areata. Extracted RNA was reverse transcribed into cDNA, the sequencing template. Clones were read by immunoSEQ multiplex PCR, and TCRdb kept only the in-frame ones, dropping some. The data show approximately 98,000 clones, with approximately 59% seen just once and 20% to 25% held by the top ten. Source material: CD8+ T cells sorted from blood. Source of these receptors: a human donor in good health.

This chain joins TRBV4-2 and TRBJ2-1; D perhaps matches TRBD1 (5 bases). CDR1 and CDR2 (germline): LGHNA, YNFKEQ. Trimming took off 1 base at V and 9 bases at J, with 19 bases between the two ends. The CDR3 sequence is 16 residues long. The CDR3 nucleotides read TGTGCCAGCAGCCAAGTGCCTCGGCAGGGTACAGGTGAGCAGTTCTTC. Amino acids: CASSQVPRQGTGEQFF.

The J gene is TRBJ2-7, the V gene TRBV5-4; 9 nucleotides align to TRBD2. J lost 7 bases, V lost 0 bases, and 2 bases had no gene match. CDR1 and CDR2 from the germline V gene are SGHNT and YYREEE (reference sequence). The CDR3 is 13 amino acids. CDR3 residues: CASSLGLAGEQYF. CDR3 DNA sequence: TGTGCCAGCAGCTTGGGTCTAGCGGGAGAGCAGTACTTC.

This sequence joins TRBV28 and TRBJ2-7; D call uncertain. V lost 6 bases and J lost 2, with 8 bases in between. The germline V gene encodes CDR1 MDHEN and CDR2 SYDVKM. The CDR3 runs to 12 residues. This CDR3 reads CASSPDTYEQYF. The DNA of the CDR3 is TGTGCCAGCAGCCCCGATACCTACGAGCAGTACTTC.

The CDR3 here is CSVREQGKQETQYF. Written as DNA, the CDR3 is TGCAGCGTGAGGGAGCAGGGGAAACAAGAGACCCAGTACTTC. The V gene is TRBV29-1, the J gene TRBJ2-5; D possibly corresponds to TRBD1 (6 bases). The V end lost 6 bases, the J end lost 2 bases, and 16 bases lay between the germline ends. The CDR3 sequence is 14 residues long. Germline V gives CDR1 SQVTM, CDR2 ANQGSEA.

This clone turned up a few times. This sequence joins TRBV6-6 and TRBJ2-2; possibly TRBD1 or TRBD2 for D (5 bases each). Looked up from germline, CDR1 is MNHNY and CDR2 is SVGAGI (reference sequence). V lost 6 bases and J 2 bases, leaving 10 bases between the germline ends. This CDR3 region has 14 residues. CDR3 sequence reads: CASRGDLNTGELFF. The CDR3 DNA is TGTGCCAGCAGGGGGGACCTAAACACCGGGGAGCTGTTTTTT.

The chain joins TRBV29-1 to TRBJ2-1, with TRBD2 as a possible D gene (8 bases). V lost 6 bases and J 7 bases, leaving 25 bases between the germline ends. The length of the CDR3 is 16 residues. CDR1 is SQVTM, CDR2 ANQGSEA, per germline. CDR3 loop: CSVGQVAGPGGNEQFF. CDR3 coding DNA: TGCAGCGTCGGACAGGTAGCGGGGCCTGGGGGGAATGAGCAGTTCTTC.

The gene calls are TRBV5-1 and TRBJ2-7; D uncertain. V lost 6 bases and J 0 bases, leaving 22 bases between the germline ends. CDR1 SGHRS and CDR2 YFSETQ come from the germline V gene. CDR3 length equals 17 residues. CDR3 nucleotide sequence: TGCGCCAGCACCTCTGCCCCCGGACGGTACGCCTCCTACGAGCAGTACTTC. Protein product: CASTSAPGRYASYEQYF. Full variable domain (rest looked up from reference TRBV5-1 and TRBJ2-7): KAGVTQTPRYLIKTRGQQVTLSCSPISGHRSVSWYQQTPGQGLQFLFEYFSETQRNKGNFPGRFSGRQFSNSRSEMNVSTLELGDSALYLCASTSAPGRYASYEQYFGPGTRLTVT.

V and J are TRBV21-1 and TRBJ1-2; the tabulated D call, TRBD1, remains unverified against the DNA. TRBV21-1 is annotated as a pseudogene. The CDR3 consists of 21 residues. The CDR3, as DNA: TGTGCCAGCAGCAAAGGAAAAGGTTGGGGGACAGGGAAAAGGGCTAACTATGGCTACACCTTC. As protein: CASSKGKGWGTGKRANYGYTF.

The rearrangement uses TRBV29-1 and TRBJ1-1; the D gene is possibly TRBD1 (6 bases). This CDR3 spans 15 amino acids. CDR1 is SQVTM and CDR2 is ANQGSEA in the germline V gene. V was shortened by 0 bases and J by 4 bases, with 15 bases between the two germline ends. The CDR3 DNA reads TGCAGCGTTGAAGAGGGGACAATTTTAGGCACTGAAGCTTTCTTT. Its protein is CSVEEGTILGTEAFF.

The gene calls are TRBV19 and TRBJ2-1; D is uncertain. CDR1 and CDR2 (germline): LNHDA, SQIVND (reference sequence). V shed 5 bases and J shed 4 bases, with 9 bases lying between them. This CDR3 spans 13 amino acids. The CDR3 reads CASSFYQYNEQFF. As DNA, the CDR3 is TGTGCCAGTAGTTTCTATCAGTACAATGAGCAGTTCTTC.

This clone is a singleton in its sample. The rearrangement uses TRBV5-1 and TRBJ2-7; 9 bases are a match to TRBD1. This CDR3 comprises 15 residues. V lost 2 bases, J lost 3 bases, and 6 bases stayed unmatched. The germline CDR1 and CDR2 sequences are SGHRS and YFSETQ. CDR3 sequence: CASSFQSGQGYEQYF. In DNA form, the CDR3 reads TGCGCCAGCAGCTTCCAATCGGGACAGGGCTACGAGCAGTACTTC.

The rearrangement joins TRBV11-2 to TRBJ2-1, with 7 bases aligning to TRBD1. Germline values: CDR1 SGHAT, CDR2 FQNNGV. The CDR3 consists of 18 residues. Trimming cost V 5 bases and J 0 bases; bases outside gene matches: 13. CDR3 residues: CASSRHLSQGSSYNEQFF. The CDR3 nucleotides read TGTGCCAGCAGCCGCCATCTCTCACAGGGGAGCTCCTACAATGAGCAGTTCTTC.

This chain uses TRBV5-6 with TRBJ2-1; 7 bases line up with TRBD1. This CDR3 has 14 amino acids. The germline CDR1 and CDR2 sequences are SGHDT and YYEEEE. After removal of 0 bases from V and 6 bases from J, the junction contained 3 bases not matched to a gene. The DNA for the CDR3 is TGTGCCAGCAGCTTGGGGGGGACAGTCAATGAGCAGTTCTTC. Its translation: CASSLGGTVNEQFF.

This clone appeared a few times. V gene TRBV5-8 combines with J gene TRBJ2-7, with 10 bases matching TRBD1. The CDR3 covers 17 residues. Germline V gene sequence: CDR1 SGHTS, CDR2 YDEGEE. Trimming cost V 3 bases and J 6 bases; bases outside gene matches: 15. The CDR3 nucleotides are TGTGCCAGCAGCTGGGGACTTACCGGGACAGGGGAGGGCGAGCAGTACTTC. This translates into CASSWGLTGTGEGEQYF. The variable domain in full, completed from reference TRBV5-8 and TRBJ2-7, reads EAGVTQSPTHLIKTRGQQATLRCSPISGHTSVYWYQQALGLGLQFLLWYDEGEERNRGNFPPRFSGRQFPNYSSELNVNALELEDSALYLCASSWGLTGTGEGEQYFGPGTRLTVT.

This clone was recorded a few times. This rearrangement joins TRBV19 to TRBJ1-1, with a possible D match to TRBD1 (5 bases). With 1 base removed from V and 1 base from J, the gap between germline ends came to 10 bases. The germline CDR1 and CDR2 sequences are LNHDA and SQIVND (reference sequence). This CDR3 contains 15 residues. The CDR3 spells CASSIVRGRNTEAFF. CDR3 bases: TGTGCCAGTAGTATAGTACGGGGCCGGAACACTGAAGCTTTCTTT.

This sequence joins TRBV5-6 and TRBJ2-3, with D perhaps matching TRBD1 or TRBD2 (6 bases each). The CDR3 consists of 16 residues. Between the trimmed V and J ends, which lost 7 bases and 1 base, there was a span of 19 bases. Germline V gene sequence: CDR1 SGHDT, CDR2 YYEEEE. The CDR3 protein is CASQLEGGDGTDTQYF. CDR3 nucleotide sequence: TGTGCCAGCCAGCTTGAGGGGGGCGACGGCACAGATACGCAGTATTTT.

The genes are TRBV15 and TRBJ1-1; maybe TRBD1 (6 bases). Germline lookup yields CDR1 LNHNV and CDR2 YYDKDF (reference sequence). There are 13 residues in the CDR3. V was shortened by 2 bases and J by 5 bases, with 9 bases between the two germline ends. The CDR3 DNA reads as TGTGCCACCAGCAGACGGGGGGCGACTGAAGCTTTCTTT. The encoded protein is CATSRRGATEAFF.

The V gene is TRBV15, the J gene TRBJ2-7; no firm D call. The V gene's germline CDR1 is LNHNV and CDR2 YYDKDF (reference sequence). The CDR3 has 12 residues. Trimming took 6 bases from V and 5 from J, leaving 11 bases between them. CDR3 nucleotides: TGTGCCACCAGTTCGGGTGGGGACGAGCAGTACTTC. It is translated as CATSSGGDEQYF.